Following are 7 T cell receptor beta chains from one sample sequenced in a study of OX40 agonist ivuxolimab in advanced cancers. Data came from immunoSEQ multiplex PCR; TCRdb stores just in-frame clones and leaves some out. Counted here are about 51,000 clones, about 88% occurring once; the ten biggest clones make up 3% to 4.5%. The source was CD4+ or CD8+ T cells sorted from blood, collected in a trial of the OX40 agonist ivuxolimab. The source is an adult with an advanced solid tumor such as melanoma, head and neck, liver or kidney cancer.

The gene calls are TRBV28 and TRBJ1-1, with TRBD1 identical over 8 bases. V lost 4 bases and J lost 0; bases outside the gene matches: 10. Germline CDR1 is MDHEN and CDR2 is SYDVKM. This CDR3 region has 17 residues. The CDR3 region is CASSSIGQGTLNTEAFF. The CDR3 nucleotides are TGTGCCAGCAGTTCCATCGGACAGGGCACTTTGAACACTGAAGCTTTCTTT.

The gene calls are TRBV12-2 and TRBJ2-1; the table gives TRBD2 as D, unverified against the DNA. TRBV12-2 counts as a pseudogene. CDR3 length: 15 amino acids. Here the CDR3 DNA reads TGTGCAAGTCGCTTCAAGCGGGGGGTATACAATGAGCAGTTCTTC. Encoded protein: CASRFKRGVYNEQFF.

The CDR3 DNA reads TGTGCCAGCAGTGAATCGGGTTCGGAGACCCAGTACTTC. Amino acids: CASSESGSETQYF. This rearrangement joins TRBV6-1 to TRBJ2-5, with D uncertain. Germline V gene data show CDR1 as MNHNS and CDR2 as SASEGT. The CDR3 is 13 residues long. V lost 2 bases and J 5 bases, leaving 9 bases between the germline ends.

The CDR3 reads CASSAGMGGEPQHF. The CDR3 DNA reads TGTGCCAGCAGCGCCGGGATGGGAGGGGAGCCCCAGCATTTT. The gene calls are TRBV9 and TRBJ1-5; maybe TRBD1 (5 bases). V dropped 3 bases and J dropped 8 bases, with 15 bases sitting between them. Per the germline V gene, CDR1 is SGDLS and CDR2 is YYNGEE. The CDR3 contains 14 residues.

This chain connects TRBV2 to TRBJ2-3; 11 bases align to TRBD2. Germline-derived CDR1 and CDR2 are SNHLY and FYNNEI. V trimming: 2 bases; J trimming: 2 bases; junction bases outside the gene matches: 6. The CDR3 runs to 17 residues. CDR3 residues: CASSEPTSGATTDTQYF. The DNA for the CDR3 is TGTGCCAGCAGTGAACCGACTAGCGGGGCCACCACAGATACGCAGTATTTT.

This clone was seen just once. J is TRBJ1-6 and V is TRBV5-5; unclear D gene. This CDR3 region has 15 residues. Germline assignment: CDR1 SGHKS and CDR2 YYEKEE (reference sequence). V was trimmed by 2 bases and J by 7 bases, leaving 13 bases between them. The CDR3 DNA sequence: TGTGCCAGCAGCTTTTTAGGCTCATGGAATTCACCCCTCCACTTT. This gives the protein CASSFLGSWNSPLHF.

This chain links TRBV7-2 with TRBJ2-1; TRBD1 matches at 9 bases. The V gene end was trimmed by 1 base and the J gene end by 9 bases; junction bases not matched to a gene: 4. Per germline, CDR1 SGHTA and CDR2 FQGNSA. The CDR3 length is 14 residues. CDR3 in DNA: TGTGCCAGCAGCTTAGTACAGGGGGCGTTTGAGCAGTTCTTC. Its protein is CASSLVQGAFEQFF. The full variable domain, rest sourced from reference TRBV7-2 and TRBJ2-1, is GAGVSQSPSNKVTEKGKDVELRCDPISGHTALYWYRQSLGQGLEFLIYFQGNSAPDKSGLPSDRFSAERTGGSVSTLTIQRTQQEDSAVYLCASSLVQGAFEQFFGPGTRLTVL.